The clone carrying this TCR beta chain was detected a few times. Its antigen is currently unknown. Germline loops: CDR1 SGHRS, CDR2 YFSETQ. V dropped 4 bases and J dropped 4; count of bases not matched to a gene: 12. This CDR3 has 16 residues. Unique molecular identifiers featured in each of the TCR beta cDNA libraries. MiXCR was run by TCRdb on the PCR reads, yielding one entry per CDR3 protein. Here the sample spans fewer than 850,000 distinct CDR3 sequences, around 27% being singletons. The data originate from a study of post-analysis software for immune sequencing data. Study findings and constraints: TRBV5-6, TRBV5-1 and TRBV20-1 were among several TRBV segments more frequent in patients than controls.

The source of this sequence is a girl aged 5-17 years with multiple sclerosis. Material: blood. V is TRBV5-1 and J is TRBJ2-3; TRBD2 agrees at 7 bases. As DNA, the CDR3 is TGCGCCAGCAGCCCACCCCCCGGGGAGGGACCAGATACGCAGTATTTT. This sequence encodes CASSPPPGEGPDTQYF.